This T cell receptor beta chain was sequenced during a study of blood T cell repertoires in COVID-19. Study-level background: Acute-phase and convalescent COVID-19 samples originated in the United States, Italy and Spain.

In terms of age and location, participants ranged from roughly 18 to 90 years and lived in approximately 24 US areas. Donors in Cohort 3 counted as recovered after two negative PCRs, clearance, or symptom resolution. Under the authors' procedure: Reference gene primer amplification in the assay estimated nucleated cell counts. The method was immunoSEQ multiplex PCR; TCRdb's version includes in-frame clones alone and lacks a portion of them. The DNA gave D and trimming, while V, J and clone size come from that table. The table shows around 300,000 clones, with 85% to 90% occurring only once. Material: PBMCs or T cells enriched from blood (not recorded which). The sequence was collected from a woman aged 18-30 years who had recovered from COVID-19.

In nucleotides, the CDR3 is TGTGCCAGCAGGGGGACACCCGGTGAAAAACTGTTTTTT. Translating it yields CASRGTPGEKLFF. V usage is TRBV2 and J usage is TRBJ1-4; TRBD1 is a possible D gene (6 bases). The V end was cut by 6 bases, the J end by 7 bases, with 12 bases between. Germline CDR1 reads SNHLY; CDR2 reads FYNNEI. The CDR3 sequence is 13 residues long.